Each of the 19 T cell receptor beta chains below was sequenced from the same sample in a study of T-cell reconstitution after alpha-beta-depleted transplantation in children. Preparation of the TCRbeta library used unique molecular identifiers. From the PCR reads, TCRdb called clonotypes with MiXCR, one entry per CDR3 protein. Found here are about 60,000 distinct CDR3 sequences, around 40% of them singletons; the top ten hold nearly 98%. This specimen consisted of PBMCs, mostly from graft donor cells, obtained 360 days after TCRalphabeta/CD19-depleted stem cell transplant. The source of these receptors is a male patient aged 5 to 17 who had a stem cell transplant for acute lymphoblastic leukemia, so the T cells may come from the graft donor.

V gene TRBV9 combines with J gene TRBJ2-1; D is unresolved. The CDR3 totals 15 residues. In germline, CDR1 is SGDLS, CDR2 YYNGEE. V was trimmed by 0 bases and J by 3 bases, leaving 10 bases between them. CDR3 in DNA: TGTGCCAGCAGCGTAGAGTGGGCTTTCTACAATGAGCAGTTCTTC. It codes for CASSVEWAFYNEQFF.

The J gene is TRBJ1-5, the V gene TRBV5-1; D gene uncertain. V lost 0 bases, J lost 3 bases, and 4 bases lay in between. The CDR3 is 13 amino acids. CDR1 is SGHRS, CDR2 YFSETQ, per germline. CDR3 bases: TGCGCCAGCAGCTTGGACGTCAATCAGCCCCAGCATTTT. Amino acids: CASSLDVNQPQHF.

This chain joins TRBV29-1 and TRBJ2-5, with 12 bases fitting TRBD2. The J segment lost 2 bases and the V segment lost 5 bases, leaving 6 bases of the junction unmatched. The CDR3 length is 15 residues. Germline V CDR1 and CDR2: SQVTM, ANQGSEA. The CDR3 DNA sequence: TGCAGCGTTACACCGGGACTAGCGGGTCAAGAGACCCAGTACTTC. Residues: CSVTPGLAGQETQYF.

This clonotype appeared once. The rearrangement uses TRBV4-2 and TRBJ2-2; 8 bases align to TRBD2. The V gene end was trimmed by 6 bases and the J gene end by 6 bases; junction bases not matched to a gene: 12. Germline CDR1 reads LGHNA; CDR2 reads YNFKEQ. The CDR3 consists of 16 residues. The CDR3, as DNA: TGTGCCAGCAGGGTTTCGACTAGCGCGCGTTCCGGGGAGCTGTTTTTT. Residues: CASRVSTSARSGELFF.

This clonotype was picked up a small number of times. The chain carries TRBV7-2 and TRBJ2-7; TRBD2 matches 10 bases. V lost 7 bases to trimming and J lost 2 bases; unmatched junction nucleotides: 11. This CDR3 is 16 amino acids long. Germline CDR1 is SGHTA and CDR2 is FQGNSA. CDR3 loop: CASTSQASGRTYEQYF. The CDR3 DNA reads as TGTGCCAGCACCAGCCAGGCTAGCGGGAGAACCTACGAGCAGTACTTC. Combining the CDR3 with reference TRBV7-2 and TRBJ2-7 gives the whole variable domain GAGVSQSPSNKVTEKGKDVELRCDPISGHTALYWYRQSLGQGLEFLIYFQGNSAPDKSGLPSDRFSAERTGGSVSTLTIQRTQQEDSAVYLCASTSQASGRTYEQYFGPGTRLTVT.

The chain combines TRBV5-6 with TRBJ2-1; D is perhaps TRBD2 (5 bases). CDR1 and CDR2 from the germline V gene are SGHDT and YYEEEE. The CDR3 runs to 16 residues. Trimming removed 0 bases at V and 0 bases at J, with 10 bases between. The CDR3 bases are TGTGCCAGCAGCTTGGATGGCGGGTACTCCTACAATGAGCAGTTCTTC. Its translation is CASSLDGGYSYNEQFF.

This clonotype was observed a handful of times. The chain links TRBV29-1 to TRBJ1-1; unclear D gene. The CDR3 totals 12 residues. The germline CDR1 and CDR2 sequences are SQVTM and ANQGSEA. Trimming removed 5 bases at V and 4 bases at J, with 11 bases between. The CDR3 sequence is CSVSAAPTEAFF. The CDR3 DNA reads as TGCAGCGTTAGCGCGGCCCCCACTGAAGCTTTCTTT.

In its sample, this clonotype was seen a few times. The chain recombines TRBV27 with TRBJ2-3, with D perhaps matching TRBD2 (5 bases). Germline assignment: CDR1 MNHEY and CDR2 SMNVEV (reference sequence). The CDR3 spans 14 residues. The germline V and J ends were trimmed by 3 bases and 1 base, with 8 bases remaining between them. CDR3 sequence reads: CASSLMGGTDTQYF. The CDR3 nucleotides are TGTGCCAGCAGTTTGATGGGAGGCACAGATACGCAGTATTTT.

The V call is TRBV28, the J call TRBJ2-1, with D possibly TRBD2 on 5 matching bases. Between the trimmed V and J ends, which lost 1 base and 5 bases, there was a span of 21 bases. The CDR3 is made up of 18 amino acids. CDR1 is MDHEN, CDR2 SYDVKM, per germline. The CDR3 reads CASSLYVPAGGQNNEQFF. In nucleotides, the CDR3 is TGTGCCAGCAGTTTATACGTTCCGGCGGGCGGGCAAAACAATGAGCAGTTCTTC.

This clonotype was observed a few times. The chain couples TRBV29-1 to TRBJ2-2; 10 bases align to TRBD2. Trimming took 7 bases from V and 3 from J; bases not matched to a gene: 8. The CDR3 totals 15 residues. Germline CDR1 reads SQVTM; CDR2 reads ANQGSEA. The DNA of the CDR3 is TGCAGCGCGACTTTAGCGGGGGGCTACACCGGGGAGCTGTTTTTT. This gives the protein CSATLAGGYTGELFF.

The chain recombines TRBV9 with TRBJ2-7; D tentatively fits TRBD1 or TRBD2 (7 bases each). Looked up from germline, CDR1 is SGDLS and CDR2 is YYNGEE. This CDR3 is built from 14 residues. V was trimmed by 4 bases and J by 1 base, leaving 12 bases between them. The CDR3 DNA reads as TGTGCCAGCAGCCCAGGGGGGGGATCCTACGAGCAGTACTTC. It translates to CASSPGGGSYEQYF.

A few counts support this clonotype. Here the CDR3 DNA reads TGTGCCAGCAGCTTGGAATTGGCCAGGGGGACAGATACGCAGTATTTT. This encodes CASSLELARGTDTQYF. This sequence joins TRBV5-6 and TRBJ2-3, with 7 bases identical to TRBD1. Germline CDR1 reads SGHDT; CDR2 reads YYEEEE. With 0 bases clipped from V and 3 bases from J, the junction kept 7 bases outside the gene matches. CDR3 length: 16 residues.

V and J are TRBV12-3 or TRBV12-4 and TRBJ2-6; D is undetermined. The CDR3 is 15 amino acids. V was pared by 1 base and J by 0 bases, with 4 bases between. CDR3 bases: TGTGCCAGCAGTTTAGGGCCCTCTGGGGCCAACGTCCTGACTTTC. This sequence encodes CASSLGPSGANVLTF.

The gene calls are TRBV6-1 and TRBJ2-7; D is perhaps TRBD2 (6 bases). The germline V gene has CDR1 MNHNS and CDR2 SASEGT. The CDR3 contains 14 residues. V gave up 5 bases and J gave up 4 bases, with 15 bases separating them. CDR3: CASSPGLSLYEQYF. The DNA for the CDR3 is TGTGCCAGCAGTCCGGGACTCTCCCTTTACGAGCAGTACTTC.

This clonotype was picked up a small number of times. The gene calls are TRBV24-1 and TRBJ2-1; TRBD2 might be the D (6 bases). The CDR3 runs 16 residues. Germline CDR1 KGHDR, CDR2 SFDVKD. V lost 2 bases and J lost 2, with 12 bases in between. The CDR3 loop reads CATSDSWRGPYNEQFF. Written as DNA, the CDR3 is TGTGCCACCAGTGATTCTTGGAGGGGCCCCTACAATGAGCAGTTCTTC.

The chain carries TRBV12-3 or TRBV12-4 and TRBJ2-5; 10 nucleotides align to TRBD2. The CDR3 loop spans 16 amino acids. After removal of 5 bases from V and 5 bases from J, the junction contained 11 bases not matched to a gene. This CDR3 is CASSPASGSWAETQYF. Written as DNA, the CDR3 is TGTGCCAGCAGTCCGGCTAGCGGGAGTTGGGCGGAGACCCAGTACTTC.

This chain joins TRBV10-3 and TRBJ1-1, with 9 bases identical to TRBD1. Germline CDR1 is ENHRY and CDR2 is SYGVKD. The V and J ends lost 6 bases and 5 bases, in that order; junction bases with no gene match: 4. The CDR3 is made up of 13 amino acids. This CDR3 is CAIRGGQGTEAFF. CDR3 DNA: TGTGCCATCAGGGGGGGACAGGGAACTGAAGCTTTCTTT.

There are a few counts of this clonotype. The chain is built from TRBV11-2 and TRBJ2-3; 10 positions agree with TRBD1. V gave up 5 bases and J gave up 3 bases; unmatched junction bases: 8. CDR1 is SGHAT and CDR2 is FQNNGV in the germline V gene. The CDR3 runs to 16 residues. CDR3 amino acids: CASSIRTGGRTDTQYF. Here the CDR3 DNA reads TGTGCCAGCAGCATTAGGACAGGGGGGAGGACAGATACGCAGTATTTT.

V and J are TRBV12-3 or TRBV12-4 and TRBJ2-3; TRBD2 matches 8 bases. The CDR3 is 17 amino acids. Trimming removed 8 bases from V and 7 bases from J; junction bases left unmatched: 20. In DNA form, the CDR3 reads TGTGCCAGCGGTACCCCCGCGGGGGGAAGCGGGGTACATACGCAGTATTTT. It is translated as CASGTPAGGSGVHTQYF.